Presented here are 2 T cell receptor beta chains from one specimen sequenced in a study of cytomegalovirus exposure and HLA in healthy donors. The study ran its PCR with 60 Vbeta and 13 Jbeta primers. TCRdb keeps only in-frame clones here, not all; method: immunoSEQ multiplex PCR. The sample has about 190,000 clones, 87% seen once; the top ten hold about 1.2%. Sample: PBMCs. Receptor source: a man aged 30-40 years in good health and CMV-seronegative.

The chain recombines TRBV28 with TRBJ2-3; a possible D gene is TRBD1 (6 bases). Germline-derived CDR1 and CDR2 are MDHEN and SYDVKM. The CDR3 is 15 amino acids. With 4 bases removed from V and 5 bases from J, the gap between germline ends came to 16 bases. The CDR3: CASSWWGRAGDTQYF. CDR3 bases: TGTGCCAGCAGTTGGTGGGGGCGGGCGGGAGATACGCAGTATTTT.

Here the CDR3 DNA reads TGTGCCAGTCAGGGGTACGCGAACACCGGGGAGCTGTTTTTT. Residues: CASQGYANTGELFF. The rearrangement joins TRBV19 to TRBJ2-2; D is possibly TRBD1 (6 bases). Germline values: CDR1 LNHDA, CDR2 SQIVND (reference sequence). V lost 8 bases, J lost 0 bases, and 10 bases lay in between. CDR3 length: 14 amino acids. Full variable domain (remainder filled in from reference TRBV19 and TRBJ2-2): DGGITQSPKYLFRKEGQNVTLSCEQNLNHDAMYWYRQDPGQGLRLIYYSQIVNDFQKGDIAEGYSVSREKKESFPLTVTSAQKNPTAFYLCASQGYANTGELFFGEGSRLTVL.